This T cell receptor (beta chain) is drawn from a study of cytomegalovirus exposure and HLA in healthy donors. The wider study: Unique TCRs from HLA-typed donors, roughly 87 million of them, were held in an early data release.

Primers: 60 Vbeta forward and 13 Jbeta reverse. Clones were sequenced by immunoSEQ multiplex PCR, and TCRdb holds only the in-frame ones, with some missing. The profile covers some 77,000 clones, with 80% appearing a single time and about 32% taken by the ten largest. The CDR3 length is 15 residues. Germline CDR1 is SGHDT and CDR2 is YYEEEE. Trimming removed 4 bases from V and 2 bases from J; junction bases left unmatched: 5. Whole-study findings and limits: Serostatus for CMV was the only available immune exposure information. Most subjects had HLA-A and HLA-B alleles reportedly predicted accurately by TCR beta sequences. Most of the CMV-associated TCR beta chains (in a later analysis) appeared to be HLA-restricted.

In regard to this clone: Its target is unknown.

V is TRBV5-6 and J is TRBJ2-3; 9 nucleotides line up with TRBD1. This receptor was identified in a man aged 50-59 years in good health and CMV-seropositive. The sample taken for sequencing was PBMCs. The CDR3 nucleotides are TGTGCCAGCAGCCTTGGGACAGGGCCCACAGATACGCAGTATTTT. Amino acids: CASSLGTGPTDTQYF.